The 6 T cell receptor beta chains listed next were all sequenced from one sample in a study of blood T cell repertoires in COVID-19. Here immunoSEQ multiplex PCR was the method, and the copy in TCRdb shows in-frame clones only, minus some. The table has more than 150,000 clones, roughly 79% seen once. The sequencing input was peripheral blood. The receptors were gathered from an elderly woman with COVID-19, enrolled during active disease.

V gene TRBV5-1 combines with J gene TRBJ1-1; TRBD1 aligns across 8 bases. CDR3 length equals 14 residues. Trimming cost V 2 bases and J 4 bases; bases outside gene matches: 4. CDR1 is SGHRS and CDR2 is YFSETQ in the germline V gene. This CDR3 reads CASSFSGGPTEAFF. CDR3 sequence (DNA): TGCGCCAGCAGCTTCTCAGGGGGCCCCACTGAAGCTTTCTTT.

The chain combines TRBV6-1 with TRBJ1-5; 8 bases are a match to TRBD1. The CDR3 is 15 residues long. Germline lookup yields CDR1 MNHNS and CDR2 SASEGT. Trimming took 2 bases from V and 10 from J; bases not matched to a gene: 10. This CDR3 reads CASSELIGQGPPQHF. The CDR3 DNA reads TGTGCCAGCAGTGAACTTATTGGACAGGGCCCCCCCCAGCATTTT.

The CDR3 spells CSVDEMGRPFF. CDR3 in DNA: TGCAGCGTTGACGAAATGGGGCGGCCTTTCTTT. This sequence joins TRBV29-1 and TRBJ1-1; possibly TRBD1 for D (5 bases). The CDR3 runs to 11 residues. Germline V gene lookup returns CDR1 SQVTM and CDR2 ANQGSEA. The V gene lost 3 bases and the J gene lost 12 bases, with 14 bases spanning the gap. The entire variable domain, with the rest obtained from reference TRBV29-1 and TRBJ1-1, is as follows: SAVISQKPSRDICQRGTSLTIQCQVDSQVTMMFWYRQQPGQSLTLIATANQGSEATYESGFVIDKFPISRPNLTFSTLTVSNMSPEDSSIYLCSVDEMGRPFFGQGTRLTVV.

The chain joins TRBV9 to TRBJ1-5; D is unresolved. The CDR3 runs 13 residues. CDR1 and CDR2 from the germline V gene are SGDLS and YYNGEE. V lost 0 bases to trimming and J lost 6 bases, with 7 bases between them. CDR3 sequence (DNA): TGTGCCAGCAGCGTAGAGCCGGGTCAGCCCCAGCATTTT. Translation gives CASSVEPGQPQHF.

V usage is TRBV7-8 and J usage is TRBJ2-7, with 9 bases fitting TRBD1. J lost 4 bases, V lost 2 bases, and 15 bases had no gene match. The CDR3 loop spans 18 amino acids. Germline V gives CDR1 SGHVS, CDR2 FQNEAQ. CDR3 nucleotides: TGTGCCAGCAGCTTACCGGGACAGGGATCCAGAAGCCCTTACGAGCAGTACTTC. This gives the protein CASSLPGQGSRSPYEQYF.

This clone was observed a single time. This chain uses TRBV3-1 (or the pseudogene TRBV3-2) with TRBJ1-2; TRBD1 aligns across 10 bases. The CDR3 spans 16 residues. Trimming cost V 3 bases and J 5 bases; bases outside gene matches: 9. CDR1 and CDR2 (germline): LGHDT, YNNKEL (reference sequence). CDR3 in amino acids: CASSQADRGRLYGYTF. The CDR3 nucleotides read TGTGCCAGCAGCCAGGCCGACAGGGGGCGGCTATATGGCTACACCTTC.